What follows are 6 T cell receptor beta chains derived from one specimen sequenced in a study of human T cells and chemical hapten exposure. Time point given: pre-sensitization, week 0. Treatment of the sample: therapeutic diphenylcyclopropenone sensitization with weekly scalp DPC. Via MiXCR, TCRdb re-called the RACE reads, giving one row per CDR3 protein. This table has tens of thousands of distinct CDR3 sequences, around 7% appearing once. The sequencing here drew on whole blood, taken in connection with sensitization to the hapten diphenylcyclopropenone (DPC). These TCRs come from a woman aged 25 to 39 with alopecia areata. Some clones in this sample may be carry-over from other donors' samples.

The chain combines TRBV7-6 with TRBJ1-1, with D perhaps matching TRBD1 (6 bases). Germline V CDR1 and CDR2: SGHVS, FNYEAQ. This CDR3 is built from 16 residues. V gave up 5 bases and J gave up 0 bases, with 16 bases separating them. CDR3 sequence reads: CASSPRTANMNTEAFF. In nucleotides, the CDR3 is TGTGCCAGCAGCCCTAGGACAGCAAACATGAACACTGAAGCTTTCTTT.

The table lists this clonotype with many counts. V usage is TRBV4-1 and J usage is TRBJ1-2; 7 nucleotides align to TRBD1. The CDR3 loop spans 14 amino acids. The junction had 5 bases not matched to a gene; V was cut back by 3 bases and J by 4 bases. Germline assignment: CDR1 MGHRA and CDR2 YSYEKL. The DNA for the CDR3 is TGCGCCAGCAGCCAGCCGGGACAGTCCTATGGCTACACCTTC. Its translation is CASSQPGQSYGYTF.

The sample holds a few counts of this clonotype. The J gene is TRBJ2-3, the V gene TRBV5-1; 9 nucleotides match TRBD1. J was trimmed by 2 bases and V by 4 bases; bases with no gene match: 14. CDR1 is SGHRS and CDR2 is YFSETQ in the germline V gene. The CDR3 loop spans 18 amino acids. As DNA, the CDR3 is TGCGCCAGCAGCGTGGACCCTTCCGGACAGGGGTCCACAGATACGCAGTATTTT. This gives the protein CASSVDPSGQGSTDTQYF.

Only one count was recorded for this clonotype. This may arise from a read error, as a much more abundant clone is one base away. This CDR3 reads CASNLDGTGNQPQHF. CDR3 bases: TGTGCCAGCAACTTAGATGGGACAGGCAATCAGCCCCAGCATTTT. The rearrangement joins TRBV7-3 to TRBJ1-5; 7 bases match TRBD1. The CDR3 totals 15 residues. CDR1 and CDR2 (germline): SGHTA, FQGTGA.

This clonotype was counted ten times or more. The DNA of the CDR3 is TGCAGTGCTAGCGGCCTCCTCACCTACGAGCAGTACTTC. Amino acid sequence: CSASGLLTYEQYF. The chain couples TRBV20-1 to TRBJ2-7; D call uncertain. V gave up 3 bases and J gave up 2 bases, with 11 bases separating them. The CDR3 loop spans 13 amino acids. CDR1 and CDR2 (germline): DFQATT, SNEGSKA (reference sequence).

This clonotype turned up a few times. The rearrangement links TRBV20-1 to TRBJ2-7; 11 bases line up with TRBD2. The ends lost 5 bases at V and 5 bases at J; junction bases unmatched: 8. Per the germline V gene, CDR1 is DFQATT and CDR2 is SNEGSKA (reference sequence). The CDR3 loop spans 14 amino acids. CDR3 nucleotides: TGCAGTGCTCAGGCACTAGCGGGGGCCGACGAGCAGTACTTC. Protein sequence: CSAQALAGADEQYF.